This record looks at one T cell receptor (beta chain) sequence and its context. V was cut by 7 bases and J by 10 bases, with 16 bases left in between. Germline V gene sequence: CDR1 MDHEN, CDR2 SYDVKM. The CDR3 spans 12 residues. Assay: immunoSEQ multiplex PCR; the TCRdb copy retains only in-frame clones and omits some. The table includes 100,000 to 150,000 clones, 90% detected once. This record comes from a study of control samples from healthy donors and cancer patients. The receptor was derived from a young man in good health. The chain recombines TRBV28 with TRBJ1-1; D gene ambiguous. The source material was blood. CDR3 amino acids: CASTDNSGRAFF. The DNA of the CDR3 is TGTGCCAGCACCGACAATTCAGGTCGAGCTTTCTTT.